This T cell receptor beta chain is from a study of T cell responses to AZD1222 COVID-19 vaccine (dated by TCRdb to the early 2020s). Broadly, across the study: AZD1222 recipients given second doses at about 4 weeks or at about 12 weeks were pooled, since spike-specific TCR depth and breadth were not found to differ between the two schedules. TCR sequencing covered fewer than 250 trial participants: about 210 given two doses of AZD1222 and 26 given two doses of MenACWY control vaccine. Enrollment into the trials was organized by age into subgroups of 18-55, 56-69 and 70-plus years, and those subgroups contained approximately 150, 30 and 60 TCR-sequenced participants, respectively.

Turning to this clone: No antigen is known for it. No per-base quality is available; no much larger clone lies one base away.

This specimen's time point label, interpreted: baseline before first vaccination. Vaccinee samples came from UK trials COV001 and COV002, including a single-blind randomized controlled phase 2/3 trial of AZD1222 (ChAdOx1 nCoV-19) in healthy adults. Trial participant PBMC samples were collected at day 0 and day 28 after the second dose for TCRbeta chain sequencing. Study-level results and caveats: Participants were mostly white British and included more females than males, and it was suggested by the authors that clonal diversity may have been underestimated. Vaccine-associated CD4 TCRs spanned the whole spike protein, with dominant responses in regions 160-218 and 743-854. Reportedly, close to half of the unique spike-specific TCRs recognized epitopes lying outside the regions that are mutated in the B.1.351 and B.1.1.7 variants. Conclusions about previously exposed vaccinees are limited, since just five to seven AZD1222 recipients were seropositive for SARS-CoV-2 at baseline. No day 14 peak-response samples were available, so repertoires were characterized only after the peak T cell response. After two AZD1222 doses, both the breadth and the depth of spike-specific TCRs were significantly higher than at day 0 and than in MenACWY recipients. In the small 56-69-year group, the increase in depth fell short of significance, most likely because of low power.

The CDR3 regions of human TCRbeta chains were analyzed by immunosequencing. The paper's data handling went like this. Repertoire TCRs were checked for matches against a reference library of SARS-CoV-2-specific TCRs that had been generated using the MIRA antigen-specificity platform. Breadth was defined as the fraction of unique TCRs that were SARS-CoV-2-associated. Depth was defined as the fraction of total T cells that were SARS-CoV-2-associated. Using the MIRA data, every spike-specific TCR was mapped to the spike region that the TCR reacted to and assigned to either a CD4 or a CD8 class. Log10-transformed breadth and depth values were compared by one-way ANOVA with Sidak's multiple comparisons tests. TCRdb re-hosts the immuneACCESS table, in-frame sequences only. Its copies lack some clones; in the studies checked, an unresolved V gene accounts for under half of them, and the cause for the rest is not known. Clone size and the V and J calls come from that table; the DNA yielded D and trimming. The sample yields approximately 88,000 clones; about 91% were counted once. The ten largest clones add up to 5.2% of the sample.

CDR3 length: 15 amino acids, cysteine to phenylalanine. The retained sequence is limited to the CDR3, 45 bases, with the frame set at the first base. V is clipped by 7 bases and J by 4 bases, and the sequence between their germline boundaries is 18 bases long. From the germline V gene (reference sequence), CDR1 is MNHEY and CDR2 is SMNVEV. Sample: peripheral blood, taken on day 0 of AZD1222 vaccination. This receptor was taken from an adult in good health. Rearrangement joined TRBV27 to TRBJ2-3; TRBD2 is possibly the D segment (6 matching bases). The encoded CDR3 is CASTLGVGRSDTQYF. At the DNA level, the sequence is TGTGCCAGCACCCTGGGAGTAGGGAGGTCAGATACGCAGTATTTT.